This T cell receptor beta chain was sequenced during a study of persistence of HIV-infected CD4 T cells. Study-wide points: Degenerate expanded CDR3beta sequences were enriched among CMV- and Gag-responding cells. TCR oligoclonality correlated with proviral oligoclonality in the same sorted populations. TCRbeta richness was lower in CMV- and Gag-responding cells than in anti-CD3/anti-CD28-responding cells.

V lost 2 bases and J 2 bases, leaving 10 bases between the germline ends. Per the germline V gene, CDR1 is LNHDA and CDR2 is SQIVND (reference sequence). CDR3 length: 15 residues. About this clone: Antigen unknown.

Cells were stimulated with overlapping HIV-1 Gag 15-mer peptides. CD40L-negative CD69-negative CD45RO-high memory CD4+ T cells were sorted as populations depleted of antigen-responding cells. For around 19 hours, CD8-depleted PBMCs received anti-CD28/CD49d costimulation, a CD40-blocking antibody and enfuvirtide. Sequencing used immunoSEQ version 4 in survey mode. Profiling relied on immunoSEQ multiplex PCR, and the TCRdb table lists in-frame clones only, not all of them. The top ten clones hold roughly 0.99% of a sample with about 36,000 clones, 82% of them seen once. The sample consisted of cultured CD4+ T cells from PBMCs, taken from a patient who received antiretroviral therapy. V usage is TRBV19 and J usage is TRBJ1-5; D is unresolved. The TCR was taken from an adult with HIV. The donor label of this sample is uncertain. The CDR3 region has the DNA TGTGCCAGTAGTATATGGCAGGCGGGCAATCAGCCCCAGCATTTT. It yields the protein CASSIWQAGNQPQHF.